The table lists the clone carrying this TCR beta chain with a few counts. Its antigen is not known. There are 14 residues in the CDR3. Germline V gene data show CDR1 as SGHDT and CDR2 as YYEEEE. Trimming stripped 4 bases from V and 6 bases from J, with 14 bases between. These data belong to a study of T-cell memory formation after mild COVID-19. Whole-study context: TCR clusters were largely donor specific.

TCR alpha and TCR beta cDNA libraries with sample barcodes and UMIs came from 5'RACE using constant-segment primers. TCRdb independently ran MiXCR on the 5' RACE reads; one entry per CDR3 protein. The sample has 250,000 to 350,000 distinct CDR3 sequences; approximately 14% are singletons. General study findings and limits: Clones contracting over day 15 to 85 were CD4/CD8 balanced, with later expanders leaning CD4+.

The receptor was isolated from a man younger than 35 who had mild COVID-19 (a few samples of this study predate the infection). Cell type and time point are not known. This rearrangement joins TRBV5-6 to TRBJ1-5; no reliable D call. Sequenced sample: PBMCs or a T cell subset sorted from them (not recorded which). CDR3 nucleotide sequence: TGTGCCAGCAGCGGAGGCTCGGCCTCTCAGCCCCAGCATTTT. As protein: CASSGGSASQPQHF.